The sequence of this T cell receptor (beta chain) was determined in a study of CD8 T cells in Susac syndrome. Reverse transcription of about 0.45 to 1 ug RNA was performed with random hexamers. TCRdb itself ran the immunoSEQ multiplex PCR reads through MiXCR, one entry per CDR3 protein. The data show 80,000 or so distinct CDR3 sequences, approximately 96% seen once. The V gene lost 3 bases and the J gene lost 6 bases, with 30 bases spanning the gap. The germline V gene has CDR1 LGHNT and CDR2 FRNRAP. The CDR3 spans 20 residues. The rearrangement joins TRBV12-5 to TRBJ2-4; the D gene is possibly TRBD1 (6 bases). Sequences were obtained from CD8+ T cells from PBMCs. This sequence was found in a human donor with Susac syndrome. CDR3 in amino acids: CASGLWLWVDRTRGGNIQYF. CDR3 sequence (DNA): TGTGCTAGTGGTTTATGGTTGTGGGTCGACAGGACACGAGGGGGAAACATTCAGTACTTC.